This TCR beta chain derives from a study of CD4+ T cells in melanoma. In germline, CDR1 is GTSNPN, CDR2 SVGIG (reference sequence). V was clipped by 2 bases and J by 6 bases, with 7 bases between them. This CDR3 is built from 12 residues. Generated by immunoSEQ multiplex PCR, the TCRdb table keeps only in-frame clones and is missing some. The sample yields 110,000 to 150,000 clones, nearly 95% seen once. General observations from the study: Reportedly, melanoma neoantigen-specific CD4+ T cells showed varied differentiation states. A reported correlation linked neoantigen-specific CD4+ T cells to CD8+, macrophage and B cell function.

About this clone: What it recognizes is unknown.

The source of this sequence is a human donor with melanoma. V and J are TRBV30 and TRBJ2-2, with D unresolved. Here the CDR3 reads CAWSTHPGELFF. In DNA, the CDR3 is TGTGCCTGGAGTACCCATCCCGGGGAGCTGTTTTTT.